This T cell receptor beta chain was captured by sequencing in a study of early T cells in non-severe SARS-CoV-2 infection. TCRdb itself ran the 5' RACE reads through MiXCR, one entry per CDR3 protein. The sample consists of about 42,000 distinct CDR3 sequences, roughly 7.1% of them appearing once. This clonotype appeared many times. The CDR3 length is 16 residues. Between the trimmed V and J ends, which lost 6 bases and 0 bases, there was a span of 15 bases. The germline CDR1 and CDR2 sequences are SNHLY and FYNNEI. Material: whole blood. The TCR comes from an adult who was a healthcare worker with PCR-confirmed SARS-CoV-2 infection or an uninfected control (not recorded which). The V and J genes are TRBV2 and TRBJ1-5, with D hard to call. The CDR3 DNA sequence: TGTGCCAGCAGCGCGTTGCCTTGGGTTAGCAATCAGCCCCAGCATTTT. It is translated as CASSALPWVSNQPQHF.